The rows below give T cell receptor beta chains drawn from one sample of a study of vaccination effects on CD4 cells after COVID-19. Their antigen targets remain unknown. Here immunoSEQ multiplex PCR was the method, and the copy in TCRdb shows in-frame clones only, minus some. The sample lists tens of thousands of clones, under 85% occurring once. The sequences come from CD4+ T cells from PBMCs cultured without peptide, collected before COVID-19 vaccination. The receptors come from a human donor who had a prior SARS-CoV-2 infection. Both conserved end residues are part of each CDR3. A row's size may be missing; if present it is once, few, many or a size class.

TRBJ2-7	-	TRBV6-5	CASSYSGAGKTYEQYF
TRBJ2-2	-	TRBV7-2	CASSFDHNPGELFF
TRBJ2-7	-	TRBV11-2	CASSSRDKSEQYF
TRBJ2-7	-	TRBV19	CASSIASGSRYEQYF
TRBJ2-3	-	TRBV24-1	CATSEVGTAHTQYF
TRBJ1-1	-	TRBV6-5	CASSRSGQPNAFF
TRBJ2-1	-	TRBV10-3	CAISVDPNPQFF
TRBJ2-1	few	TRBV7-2	CASSYRTGGYNEQFF
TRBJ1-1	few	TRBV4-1	CASSQVSVGYTEAFF
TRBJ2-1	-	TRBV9	CASSPQVRNEQFF
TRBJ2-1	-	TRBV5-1	CASSLQVSSYNEQFF
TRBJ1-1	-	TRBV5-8	CASSPGFGRTGDTEAFF
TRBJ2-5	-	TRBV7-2	CASSRDRNRDPQYF
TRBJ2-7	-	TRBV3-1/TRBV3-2	CASRSRGDPYEQYF
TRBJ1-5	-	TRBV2	CASSGLGVGQPQHF
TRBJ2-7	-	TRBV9	CASSPEGHGSYEQYF
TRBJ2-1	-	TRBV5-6	CASSLSLRSGRYNEQFF
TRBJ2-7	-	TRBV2	CASSVVRGSNEQYF
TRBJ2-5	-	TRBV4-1	CASSQEFGGWGQETQYF
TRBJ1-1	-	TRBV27	CASSFGQGAPHTEAFF
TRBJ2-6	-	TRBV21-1	CASMQTGGSPGANVLTF
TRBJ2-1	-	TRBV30	CACRSGGTSYNEQFF
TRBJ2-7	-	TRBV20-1	CSASVRASYEQYF
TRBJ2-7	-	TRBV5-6	CASVSPTGPNYEQYF
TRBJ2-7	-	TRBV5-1	CASSLAGSTRGEQYF
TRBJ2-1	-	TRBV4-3	CASSQDLLAGGSNEQFF
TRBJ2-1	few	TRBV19	CASSGTYEQFF
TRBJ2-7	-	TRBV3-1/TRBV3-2	CASSDGLVFGLWAFEQYF
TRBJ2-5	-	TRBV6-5	CASSYERETQYF
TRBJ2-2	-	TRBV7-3	CASSPGLAGGPENTGELFF
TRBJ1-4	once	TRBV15	CATSRAVFGNEKLFF
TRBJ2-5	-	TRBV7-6	CASSSLTSGVGETQYF
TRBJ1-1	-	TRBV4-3	CASSSEGRPGGEAFF
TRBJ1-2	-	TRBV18	CASTWTGFNYGYTF
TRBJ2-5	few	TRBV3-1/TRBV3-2	CASSLAGTGGLRETQYF
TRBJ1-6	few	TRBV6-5	CASSYSDRANSPLHF
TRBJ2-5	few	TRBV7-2	CASSRGDLETQYF
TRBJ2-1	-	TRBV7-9	CASSPTRTSGYYNEQFF
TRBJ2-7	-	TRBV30	CAWIPNPRLAGTYEQYF